This record looks at one T cell receptor (beta chain) sequence and its context. The record originates from a study of blood T cells in healthy people across ages. Germline V lookup: CDR1 SGHDT, CDR2 YYEEEE. The length of the CDR3 is 15 residues. With 4 bases removed from V and 2 bases from J, the gap between germline ends came to 15 bases. Donors ranged from roughly 6 to 90 years old and were healthy Caucasians in Russia. No fewer than 7 million PBMCs went into each sample. Primers used in a second PCR of about 7 to 12 cycles were a sample-barcoded 5' primer and a J-beta primer mix. TCRdb reprocessed the 5' RACE reads via MiXCR and lists one record per CDR3 protein. The sample lists roughly 700,000 distinct CDR3 sequences; approximately 25% were seen once. These same records also appear under a second study, on T cells of mothers and their children. Turning to that study: Sequencing returned over 9 million TCR beta CDR3 reads per mother and several million per child.

The J gene is TRBJ2-5, the V gene TRBV5-6; D is possibly TRBD1 or TRBD2 (5 bases each). This TCR was recovered from a boy between 5 and 17 years old in good health. Sequencing was done on a sample of blood. The DNA of the CDR3 is TGTGCCAGCAGCCCCCAGCCTGGGGGACAAGAGACCCAGTACTTC. This codes for CASSPQPGGQETQYF.